This T cell receptor beta chain comes out of a study of OX40 agonist ivuxolimab in advanced cancers. The method was immunoSEQ multiplex PCR; TCRdb's version includes in-frame clones alone and lacks a portion of them. Among some 23,000 clones listed, roughly 90% were seen once. Study-wide findings and caveats: CD4+ and CD8+ T cells in blood underwent clonal expansion by week 6 at 0.1 to 3.0 mg/kg.

With respect to this clone: Its antigen is unidentified.

The CDR3 totals 19 residues. CDR1 MDHEN and CDR2 SYDVKM come from the germline V gene. V was clipped by 6 bases and J by 1 base; unmatched bases: 15. The material was CD4+ or CD8+ T cells sorted from blood, obtained in a trial of the OX40 agonist ivuxolimab. The sequence came from an adult with an advanced solid tumor such as melanoma, head and neck, liver or kidney cancer. This chain links TRBV28 with TRBJ2-3; TRBD2 agrees at 11 bases. The CDR3 nucleotides read TGTGCCAGCAGACCTAGGATACTAGCGGGGGAAATCCGCACAGATACGCAGTATTTT. Protein: CASRPRILAGEIRTDTQYF.